These T cell receptor beta chains were read from a single sample in a study of blood T cell repertoires in COVID-19. Clones were sequenced by immunoSEQ multiplex PCR, and TCRdb holds only the in-frame ones, with some missing. The table records more than 300,000 clones, about 89% of them present only once. The material sequenced was PBMCs or T cells enriched from blood (not recorded which). These receptors were taken from a woman in her forties who had been exposed to COVID-19. CDR3s include the opening cysteine and the closing phenylalanine or tryptophan. D genes are given only for firm matches. The size of a clone is reported for some rows only, either as once, few or many, or as a class for expanded clones.

j_call: TRBJ1-5
clone_size: NA
cdr3_length: 13
v_call: TRBV29-1
d_call: NA
cdr3_aa: CSVSGGAGQPQHF
cdr3_nt: TGCAGCGTCTCGGGGGGGGCCGGACAGCCCCAGCATTTT

j_call: TRBJ2-3
clone_size: NA
cdr3_length: 16
v_call: TRBV6-2/TRBV6-3
d_call: TRBD2
cdr3_aa: CASSYSAGAGTDTQYF
cdr3_nt: TGTGCCAGCAGTTACTCGGCGGGAGCTGGCACAGATACGCAGTATTTT

j_call: TRBJ1-2
clone_size: NA
cdr3_length: 12
v_call: TRBV27
d_call: NA
cdr3_aa: CASRRDPGGYTF
cdr3_nt: TGTGCCAGCCGACGCGATCCGGGGGGCTACACCTTC

j_call: TRBJ2-3
clone_size: NA
cdr3_length: 18
v_call: TRBV5-5
d_call: TRBD2
cdr3_aa: CASSRGTGTRLVTDTQYF
cdr3_nt: TGTGCCAGCAGCAGAGGGACCGGGACTAGATTAGTTACAGATACGCAGTATTTT

j_call: TRBJ2-5
clone_size: once
cdr3_length: 15
v_call: TRBV14
d_call: NA
cdr3_aa: CASSQVRVREETQYF
cdr3_nt: TGTGCCAGCAGCCAAGTACGCGTCCGGGAAGAGACCCAGTACTTC

j_call: TRBJ1-6
clone_size: NA
cdr3_length: 16
v_call: TRBV7-2
d_call: NA
cdr3_aa: CASSLGGAKDNSPLHF
cdr3_nt: TGTGCCAGCAGCTTGGGGGGGGCTAAGGATAATTCACCCCTCCACTTT

j_call: TRBJ2-2
clone_size: NA
cdr3_length: 16
v_call: TRBV7-6
d_call: NA
cdr3_aa: CASSLGTRGDTGELFF
cdr3_nt: TGTGCCAGCAGCTTAGGGACACGTGGGGACACCGGGGAGCTGTTTTTT

j_call: TRBJ1-1
clone_size: NA
cdr3_length: 16
v_call: TRBV7-3
d_call: NA
cdr3_aa: CASSPGPRGGNTEAFF
cdr3_nt: TGTGCCAGCAGCCCCGGCCCCAGGGGTGGGAACACTGAAGCTTTCTTT

j_call: TRBJ1-1
clone_size: once
cdr3_length: 15
v_call: TRBV5-4
d_call: NA
cdr3_aa: CASSLGQLLNTEAFF
cdr3_nt: TGTGCCAGCAGCTTGGGTCAACTACTGAACACTGAAGCTTTCTTT

j_call: TRBJ2-4
clone_size: NA
cdr3_length: 14
v_call: TRBV30
d_call: TRBD1
cdr3_aa: CAWSEGQDGDIQYF
cdr3_nt: TGTGCCTGGAGTGAGGGACAGGACGGTGACATTCAGTACTTC

j_call: TRBJ1-2
clone_size: NA
cdr3_length: 14
v_call: TRBV7-3
d_call: NA
cdr3_aa: CASSQFDTPRGYTF
cdr3_nt: TGTGCCAGCAGCCAATTCGACACCCCAAGAGGCTACACCTTC

j_call: TRBJ1-2
clone_size: NA
cdr3_length: 14
v_call: TRBV4-2
d_call: NA
cdr3_aa: CASSQDRLNYGYTF
cdr3_nt: TGTGCCAGCAGCCAAGATCGACTGAACTATGGCTACACCTTC

j_call: TRBJ1-3
clone_size: NA
cdr3_length: 14
v_call: TRBV7-2
d_call: TRBD1
cdr3_aa: CASSLGQGGNTIYF
cdr3_nt: TGTGCCAGCAGCTTGGGACAGGGTGGAAACACCATATATTTT

j_call: TRBJ2-2
clone_size: once
cdr3_length: 17
v_call: TRBV30
d_call: TRBD2
cdr3_aa: CAWSVGVLAGTTGELFF
cdr3_nt: TGTGCCTGGAGTGTAGGGGTCCTAGCGGGGACCACCGGGGAGCTGTTTTTT

j_call: TRBJ1-5
clone_size: NA
cdr3_length: 15
v_call: TRBV19
d_call: NA
cdr3_aa: CASSVTGQRVRPQHF
cdr3_nt: TGTGCCAGTAGTGTCACCGGACAGCGAGTGAGGCCCCAGCATTTT

j_call: TRBJ2-5
clone_size: NA
cdr3_length: 12
v_call: TRBV24-1
d_call: NA
cdr3_aa: CATSDPSETQYF
cdr3_nt: TGTGCCACCAGTGATCCGTCAGAGACCCAGTACTTC

j_call: TRBJ1-1
clone_size: NA
cdr3_length: 13
v_call: TRBV18
d_call: NA
cdr3_aa: CASSPVSPSEAFF
cdr3_nt: TGTGCCAGCTCACCGGTCTCCCCTAGTGAAGCTTTCTTT

j_call: TRBJ1-5
clone_size: NA
cdr3_length: 12
v_call: TRBV5-6
d_call: NA
cdr3_aa: CASSLGSQPQHF
cdr3_nt: TGTGCCAGCAGCTTGGGTTCGCAGCCCCAGCATTTT

j_call: TRBJ1-2
clone_size: NA
cdr3_length: 14
v_call: TRBV5-1
d_call: TRBD1
cdr3_aa: CASSPSTGGSGYTF
cdr3_nt: TGCGCCAGCAGCCCCTCAACAGGGGGCTCTGGCTACACCTTC

j_call: TRBJ2-7
clone_size: once
cdr3_length: 12
v_call: TRBV12-3/TRBV12-4
d_call: NA
cdr3_aa: CASSYRPGEQYF
cdr3_nt: TGTGCCAGCAGTTATAGGCCGGGCGAGCAGTACTTC

j_call: TRBJ2-5
clone_size: NA
cdr3_length: 15
v_call: TRBV4-2
d_call: NA
cdr3_aa: CASSQDRGEGWTQYF
cdr3_nt: TGTGCCAGCAGCCAAGATAGGGGGGAGGGCTGGACCCAGTACTTC

j_call: TRBJ2-1
clone_size: NA
cdr3_length: 15
v_call: TRBV29-1
d_call: TRBD2
cdr3_aa: CSVARGAGGLDEQFF
cdr3_nt: TGCAGCGTTGCCCGAGGAGCGGGAGGGTTGGATGAGCAGTTCTTC

j_call: TRBJ2-5
clone_size: NA
cdr3_length: 13
v_call: TRBV6-5
d_call: NA
cdr3_aa: CASTSGAQETQYF
cdr3_nt: TGTGCCAGCACCTCAGGGGCCCAAGAGACCCAGTACTTC

j_call: TRBJ1-1
clone_size: NA
cdr3_length: 14
v_call: TRBV9
d_call: TRBD1
cdr3_aa: CASSARDRGSEAFF
cdr3_nt: TGTGCCAGCAGCGCCCGGGACAGGGGTTCTGAAGCTTTCTTT